This TCR beta chain was identified in a study of neoadjuvant nivolumab and ipilimumab in lung cancer. This clone showed up just once. As yet, its antigen is unknown. Study results and caveats: TCR richness and clonality were higher in tumors than adjacent uninvolved lung.

Sequenced by immunoSEQ multiplex PCR; TCRdb stores in-frame clones only, minus some. This sample has over 10,000 clones; 90% to 97% occur once, and the top ten carry roughly 2.7%. The V gene end was trimmed by 5 bases and the J gene end by 1 base; junction bases not matched to a gene: 7. There are 15 residues in the CDR3. In germline, CDR1 is SGHTA, CDR2 FQGNSA. The chain has TRBV7-2 and TRBJ1-1; 7 positions agree with TRBD1. The sequence derives from an adult with non-small cell lung cancer. The material sequenced was peripheral blood, taken after neoadjuvant nivolumab, alone or with ipilimumab, at or shortly before surgery. CDR3 sequence reads: CASSLRQGWNTEAFF. The CDR3 coding sequence is TGTGCCAGCAGCCTCCGACAGGGTTGGAACACTGAAGCTTTCTTT.